A selection of T cell receptor beta chains follows, all from one sample in a study of cytomegalovirus exposure and HLA in healthy donors. Profiling relied on immunoSEQ multiplex PCR, and the TCRdb table lists in-frame clones only, not all of them. The data show approximately 150,000 clones, roughly four fifths seen once. Sample: PBMCs. These receptors were collected from a man aged 25 to 40 in good health and CMV-seropositive. CDR3s include the opening cysteine and the closing phenylalanine or tryptophan. Only part of the rows carry a size: once, few, many, or a class if the clone is expanded.

J gene: TRBJ2-1
V gene: TRBV15
clone size: NA
CDR3 length: 16
CDR3 protein: CATSRRPSGTYNEQFF

J gene: NA
V gene: TRBV7-2
clone size: NA
CDR3 length: 15
CDR3 protein: CASSLTSGDVYEQYF

J gene: TRBJ2-7
V gene: TRBV12-5
clone size: NA
CDR3 length: 14
CDR3 protein: CASDPGTGSYEQYF

J gene: TRBJ1-6
V gene: TRBV10-3
clone size: NA
CDR3 length: 15
CDR3 protein: CAISTGSSYNSPLHF

J gene: TRBJ1-1
V gene: TRBV15
clone size: NA
CDR3 length: 12
CDR3 protein: CATSRGWTEAFF

J gene: TRBJ2-5
V gene: TRBV18
clone size: NA
CDR3 length: 14
CDR3 protein: CASSSSVTKETQYF

J gene: TRBJ2-1
V gene: TRBV5-4
clone size: few
CDR3 length: 15
CDR3 protein: CASSLASGGYNEQFF

J gene: TRBJ2-5
V gene: TRBV10-2
clone size: NA
CDR3 length: 13
CDR3 protein: CASAETGQETQYF

J gene: TRBJ2-7
V gene: TRBV9
clone size: NA
CDR3 length: 14
CDR3 protein: CASSVGGDVYEQYF

J gene: TRBJ2-1
V gene: TRBV19
clone size: NA
CDR3 length: 13
CDR3 protein: CASRMDRDNEQFF

J gene: TRBJ2-3
V gene: TRBV30
clone size: NA
CDR3 length: 14
CDR3 protein: CAWSQGGGTDTQYF

J gene: TRBJ1-4
V gene: TRBV5-1
clone size: NA
CDR3 length: 14
CDR3 protein: CASSTGQGSEKLFF

J gene: TRBJ1-1
V gene: TRBV2
clone size: NA
CDR3 length: 14
CDR3 protein: CASSDRVLRTEAFF

J gene: TRBJ2-7
V gene: TRBV18
clone size: NA
CDR3 length: 15
CDR3 protein: CASSLGLAGVYEQYF

J gene: TRBJ1-2
V gene: TRBV19
clone size: NA
CDR3 length: 14
CDR3 protein: CASSIIQGAYGYTF

J gene: NA
V gene: TRBV5-6
clone size: NA
CDR3 length: 15
CDR3 protein: CASSLVFLLFYEQYF

J gene: TRBJ2-3
V gene: TRBV9
clone size: NA
CDR3 length: 14
CDR3 protein: CASSVGGLTDTQYF

J gene: TRBJ2-7
V gene: TRBV6-5
clone size: NA
CDR3 length: 15
CDR3 protein: CASSWGTGGPYEQYF

J gene: TRBJ2-7
V gene: TRBV27
clone size: NA
CDR3 length: 15
CDR3 protein: CASSLLVAGVYEQYF

J gene: TRBJ2-7
V gene: TRBV28
clone size: NA
CDR3 length: 14
CDR3 protein: CASSSRTGTYEQYF

J gene: TRBJ1-2
V gene: TRBV5-1
clone size: NA
CDR3 length: 14
CDR3 protein: CASSPEPRTYGYTF

J gene: TRBJ2-7
V gene: TRBV19
clone size: NA
CDR3 length: 15
CDR3 protein: CASSTGQVGAYEQYF

J gene: TRBJ2-1
V gene: TRBV9
clone size: NA
CDR3 length: 15
CDR3 protein: CASSVENGGLNEQFF

J gene: TRBJ1-1
V gene: TRBV7-6
clone size: NA
CDR3 length: 14
CDR3 protein: CASSPGQGHTEAFF

J gene: TRBJ2-3
V gene: TRBV6-4
clone size: NA
CDR3 length: 16
CDR3 protein: CASSDWTGGGTDTQYF

J gene: TRBJ1-1
V gene: TRBV9
clone size: NA
CDR3 length: 13
CDR3 protein: CASSVGSYAEAFF

J gene: TRBJ2-2
V gene: TRBV7-9
clone size: few
CDR3 length: 15
CDR3 protein: CASSPPLQVTGELFF

J gene: TRBJ1-1
V gene: TRBV2
clone size: NA
CDR3 length: 14
CDR3 protein: CASSEARAGTEAFF

J gene: TRBJ2-7
V gene: TRBV18
clone size: NA
CDR3 length: 15
CDR3 protein: CASSPGRGGSDEQYF

J gene: TRBJ2-7
V gene: TRBV9
clone size: NA
CDR3 length: 14
CDR3 protein: CASSPFGGSGEQYF

J gene: TRBJ2-5
V gene: TRBV5-4
clone size: NA
CDR3 length: 16
CDR3 protein: CASSLKYLDSTETQYF

J gene: TRBJ1-1
V gene: TRBV7-8
clone size: few
CDR3 length: 16
CDR3 protein: CASSWGLGGSNTEAFF

J gene: TRBJ2-1
V gene: TRBV4-1
clone size: NA
CDR3 length: 15
CDR3 protein: CASSPTSGEYNEQFF

J gene: TRBJ2-1
V gene: TRBV27
clone size: NA
CDR3 length: 11
CDR3 protein: CASSSGLVRLF

J gene: TRBJ1-5
V gene: TRBV28
clone size: NA
CDR3 length: 14
CDR3 protein: CASSLTGGGQPQHF

J gene: TRBJ2-1
V gene: TRBV21-1
clone size: few
CDR3 length: 9
CDR3 protein: CAIISEQFF

J gene: TRBJ2-7
V gene: TRBV2
clone size: NA
CDR3 length: 14
CDR3 protein: CASRGLAGAGEQYF

J gene: TRBJ2-2
V gene: TRBV9
clone size: few
CDR3 length: 14
CDR3 protein: CASSVPSNTGELFF

J gene: TRBJ1-2
V gene: TRBV28
clone size: NA
CDR3 length: 15
CDR3 protein: CASSSSGTGGYGYTF

J gene: TRBJ2-5
V gene: TRBV28
clone size: NA
CDR3 length: 20
CDR3 protein: CASSPRPGTGGRTGQETQYF

J gene: TRBJ2-5
V gene: TRBV7-9
clone size: NA
CDR3 length: 16
CDR3 protein: CSSSLRAGGPKETQYF

J gene: TRBJ1-6
V gene: TRBV2
clone size: NA
CDR3 length: 15
CDR3 protein: CASSDWGQGAFTLHF

J gene: TRBJ2-7
V gene: TRBV7-2
clone size: NA
CDR3 length: 11
CDR3 protein: CASSDSYEQYF

J gene: TRBJ2-1
V gene: TRBV5-1
clone size: NA
CDR3 length: 14
CDR3 protein: CASSDHRVPNEQFF

J gene: TRBJ1-2
V gene: TRBV7-9
clone size: NA
CDR3 length: 13
CDR3 protein: CSEGWEIPYGYTF

J gene: TRBJ2-1
V gene: TRBV19
clone size: NA
CDR3 length: 15
CDR3 protein: CASSIVTSGSNEQFF

J gene: TRBJ2-2
V gene: TRBV18
clone size: NA
CDR3 length: 14
CDR3 protein: CASSPGRGSGELFF

J gene: TRBJ1-3
V gene: TRBV5-4
clone size: NA
CDR3 length: 17
CDR3 protein: CASSSCWYRGLGNTIYF

J gene: TRBJ1-2
V gene: TRBV29-1
clone size: NA
CDR3 length: 13
CDR3 protein: CSFRTGNFDGYTF

J gene: TRBJ2-1
V gene: TRBV7-9
clone size: few
CDR3 length: 18
CDR3 protein: CSSSSTTRSGSSYNEQFF

J gene: TRBJ1-4
V gene: TRBV27
clone size: NA
CDR3 length: 16
CDR3 protein: CASSALDRATNEKLFF

J gene: TRBJ1-2
V gene: TRBV5-1
clone size: NA
CDR3 length: 16
CDR3 protein: CASSLAFPGQVYGYTF

J gene: TRBJ1-1
V gene: TRBV19
clone size: NA
CDR3 length: 15
CDR3 protein: CASSMRDRGPTEAFF

J gene: TRBJ1-5
V gene: TRBV6-5
clone size: NA
CDR3 length: 14
CDR3 protein: CASSSDIENQPQHF

J gene: TRBJ1-2
V gene: TRBV4-1
clone size: once
CDR3 length: 14
CDR3 protein: CASSHLGQIYGYTF

J gene: TRBJ1-5
V gene: TRBV2
clone size: NA
CDR3 length: 14
CDR3 protein: CASSEATGNQPQHF

J gene: TRBJ2-5
V gene: TRBV2
clone size: NA
CDR3 length: 14
CDR3 protein: CASSVSGVQETQYF